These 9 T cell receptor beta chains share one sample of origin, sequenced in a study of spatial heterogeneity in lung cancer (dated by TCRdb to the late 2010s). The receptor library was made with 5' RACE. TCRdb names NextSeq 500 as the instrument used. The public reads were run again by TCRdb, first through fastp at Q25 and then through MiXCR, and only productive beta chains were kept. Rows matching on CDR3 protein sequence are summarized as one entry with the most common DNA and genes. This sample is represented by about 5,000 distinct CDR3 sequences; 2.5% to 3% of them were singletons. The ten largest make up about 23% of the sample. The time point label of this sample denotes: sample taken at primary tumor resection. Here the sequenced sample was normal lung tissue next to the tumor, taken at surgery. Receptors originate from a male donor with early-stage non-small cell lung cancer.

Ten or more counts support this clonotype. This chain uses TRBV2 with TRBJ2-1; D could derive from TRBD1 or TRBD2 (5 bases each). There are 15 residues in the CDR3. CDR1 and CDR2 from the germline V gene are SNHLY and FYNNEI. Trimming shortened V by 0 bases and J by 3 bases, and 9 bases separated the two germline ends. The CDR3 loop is CASSEAEGNYNEQFF. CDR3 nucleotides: TGTGCCAGCAGTGAAGCAGAGGGGAACTACAATGAGCAGTTCTTC.

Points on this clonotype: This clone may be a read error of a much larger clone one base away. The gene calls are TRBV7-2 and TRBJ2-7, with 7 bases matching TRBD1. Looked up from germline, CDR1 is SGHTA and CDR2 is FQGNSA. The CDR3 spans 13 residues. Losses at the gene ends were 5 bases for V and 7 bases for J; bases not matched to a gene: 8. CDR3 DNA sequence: TGTGCCAGCAGCGCAGCAGGGGGTGGGGAGCAGTACGTC. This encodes CASSAAGGGEQYV.

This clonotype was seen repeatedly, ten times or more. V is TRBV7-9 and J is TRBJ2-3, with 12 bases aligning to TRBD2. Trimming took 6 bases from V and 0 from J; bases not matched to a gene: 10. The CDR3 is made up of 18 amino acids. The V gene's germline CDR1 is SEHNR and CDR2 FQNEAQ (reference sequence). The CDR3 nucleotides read TGTGCCAGCAGTCGGACTAGCGGGGACCTATATAGCACAGATACGCAGTATTTT. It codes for CASSRTSGDLYSTDTQYF. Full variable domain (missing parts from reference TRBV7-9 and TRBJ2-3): DTGVSQNPRHKITKRGQNVTFRCDPISEHNRLYWYRQTLGQGPEFLTYFQNEAQLEKSRLLSDRFSAERPKGSFSTLEIQRTEQGDSAMYLCASSRTSGDLYSTDTQYFGPGTRLTVL.

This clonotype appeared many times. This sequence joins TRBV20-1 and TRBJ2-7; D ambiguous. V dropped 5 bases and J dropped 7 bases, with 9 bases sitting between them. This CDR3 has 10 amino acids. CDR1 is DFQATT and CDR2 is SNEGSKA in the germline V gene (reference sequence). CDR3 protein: CSAWAEEQYF. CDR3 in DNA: TGCAGTGCTTGGGCGGAGGAGCAGTACTTC.

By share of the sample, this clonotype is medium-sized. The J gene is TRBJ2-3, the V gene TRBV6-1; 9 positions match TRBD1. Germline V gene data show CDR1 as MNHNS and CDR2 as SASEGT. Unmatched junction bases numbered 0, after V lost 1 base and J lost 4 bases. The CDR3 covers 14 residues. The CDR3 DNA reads TGTGCCAGCAGTGAAGGACAGGGGGCAGATACGCAGTATTTT. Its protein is CASSEGQGADTQYF.

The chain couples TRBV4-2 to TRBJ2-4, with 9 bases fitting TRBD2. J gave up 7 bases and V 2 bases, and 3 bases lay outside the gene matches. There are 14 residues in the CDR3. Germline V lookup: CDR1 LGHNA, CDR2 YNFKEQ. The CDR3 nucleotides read TGTGCCAGCAGCCAACGGCGGGAGGGGAACATTCAGTACTTC. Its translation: CASSQRREGNIQYF.

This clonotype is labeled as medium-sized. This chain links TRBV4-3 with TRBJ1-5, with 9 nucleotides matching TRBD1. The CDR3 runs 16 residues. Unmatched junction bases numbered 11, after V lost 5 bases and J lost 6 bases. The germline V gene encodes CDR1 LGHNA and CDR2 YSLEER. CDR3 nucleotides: TGCGCCAGCAGCTTGTACCGGGACAGGGAGACTCAGCCCCAGCATTTT. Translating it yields CASSLYRDRETQPQHF.

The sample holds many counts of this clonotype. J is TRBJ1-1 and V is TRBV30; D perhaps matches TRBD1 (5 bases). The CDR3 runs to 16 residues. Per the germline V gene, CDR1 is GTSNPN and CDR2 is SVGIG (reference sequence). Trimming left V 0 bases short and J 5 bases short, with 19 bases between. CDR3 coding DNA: TGTGCCTGGAGTGTTCGGGTGCGCCAGAAGGGGACTGAAGCTTTCTTT. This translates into CAWSVRVRQKGTEAFF.

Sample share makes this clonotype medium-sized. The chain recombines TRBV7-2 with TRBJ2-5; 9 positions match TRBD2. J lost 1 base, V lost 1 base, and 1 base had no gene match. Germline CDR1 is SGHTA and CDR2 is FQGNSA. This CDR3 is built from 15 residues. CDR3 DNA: TGTGCCAGCAGCTTAGTAGCGGGAGCCCAAGAGACCCAGTACTTC. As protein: CASSLVAGAQETQYF.